This TCR beta chain emerged from a study of T cell changes during pregnancy in multiple sclerosis. Data came from immunoSEQ multiplex PCR; TCRdb stores just in-frame clones and leaves some out. The table has around 66,000 clones, roughly 91% seen once; the top ten hold over 2%. This clone has just one count. The starting material was peripheral blood, obtained in the third trimester of pregnancy. This receptor was obtained from a female donor in good health, enrolled as a control in a pregnancy study.

The CDR3 nucleotides are TGTGCCAGCAGCCACCTGGGAGGCGGGAGGCGGGCAGATACGCAGTATTTT. Protein: CASSHLGGGRRADTQYF. The chain uses TRBV4-2 and TRBJ2-3; TRBD2 aligns across 8 bases. V dropped 3 bases and J dropped 4; count of bases not matched to a gene: 12. The V gene's germline CDR1 is LGHNA and CDR2 YNFKEQ. The CDR3 sequence is 17 residues long.